This T cell receptor (beta chain) emerged from a study of blood T cells in healthy people across ages. The V gene lost 3 bases and the J gene lost 0 bases, with 16 bases spanning the gap. This CDR3 region has 17 residues. Then a second PCR, running roughly 7 to 12 cycles, was carried out with a sample-barcoded 5' primer and a J-beta primer mix. From the 5' RACE reads, TCRdb called clonotypes with MiXCR, one entry per CDR3 protein. The sample includes 1,500,000 or so distinct CDR3 sequences, around 59% seen only once; the top ten take 5.5% to 8%. J is TRBJ2-3 and V is TRBV12-3 or TRBV12-4; D not certain. The sequence was obtained from a man aged 18 to 29 in good health. The sample was blood. DNA for the CDR3: TGTGCCAGCAGTTTTTGGGCAACAAGCCCCAGCACAGATACGCAGTATTTT. As protein: CASSFWATSPSTDTQYF.